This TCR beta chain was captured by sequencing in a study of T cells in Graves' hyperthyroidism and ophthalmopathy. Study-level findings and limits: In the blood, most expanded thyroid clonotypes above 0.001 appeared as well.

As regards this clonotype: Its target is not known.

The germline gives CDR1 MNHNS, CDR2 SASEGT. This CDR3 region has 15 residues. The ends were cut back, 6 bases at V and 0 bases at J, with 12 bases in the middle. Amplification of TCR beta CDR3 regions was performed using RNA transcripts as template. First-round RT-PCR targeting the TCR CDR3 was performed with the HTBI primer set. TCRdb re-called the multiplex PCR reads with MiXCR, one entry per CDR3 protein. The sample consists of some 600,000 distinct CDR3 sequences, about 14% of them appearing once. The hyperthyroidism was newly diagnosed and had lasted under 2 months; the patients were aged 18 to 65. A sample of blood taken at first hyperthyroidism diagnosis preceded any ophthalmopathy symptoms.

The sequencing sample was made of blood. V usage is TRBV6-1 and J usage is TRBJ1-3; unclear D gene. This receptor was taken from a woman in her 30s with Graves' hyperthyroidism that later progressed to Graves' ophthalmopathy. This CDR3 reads CASRLGPSSGNTIYF. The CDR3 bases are TGTGCCAGCAGATTGGGTCCGAGCTCTGGAAACACCATATATTTT.